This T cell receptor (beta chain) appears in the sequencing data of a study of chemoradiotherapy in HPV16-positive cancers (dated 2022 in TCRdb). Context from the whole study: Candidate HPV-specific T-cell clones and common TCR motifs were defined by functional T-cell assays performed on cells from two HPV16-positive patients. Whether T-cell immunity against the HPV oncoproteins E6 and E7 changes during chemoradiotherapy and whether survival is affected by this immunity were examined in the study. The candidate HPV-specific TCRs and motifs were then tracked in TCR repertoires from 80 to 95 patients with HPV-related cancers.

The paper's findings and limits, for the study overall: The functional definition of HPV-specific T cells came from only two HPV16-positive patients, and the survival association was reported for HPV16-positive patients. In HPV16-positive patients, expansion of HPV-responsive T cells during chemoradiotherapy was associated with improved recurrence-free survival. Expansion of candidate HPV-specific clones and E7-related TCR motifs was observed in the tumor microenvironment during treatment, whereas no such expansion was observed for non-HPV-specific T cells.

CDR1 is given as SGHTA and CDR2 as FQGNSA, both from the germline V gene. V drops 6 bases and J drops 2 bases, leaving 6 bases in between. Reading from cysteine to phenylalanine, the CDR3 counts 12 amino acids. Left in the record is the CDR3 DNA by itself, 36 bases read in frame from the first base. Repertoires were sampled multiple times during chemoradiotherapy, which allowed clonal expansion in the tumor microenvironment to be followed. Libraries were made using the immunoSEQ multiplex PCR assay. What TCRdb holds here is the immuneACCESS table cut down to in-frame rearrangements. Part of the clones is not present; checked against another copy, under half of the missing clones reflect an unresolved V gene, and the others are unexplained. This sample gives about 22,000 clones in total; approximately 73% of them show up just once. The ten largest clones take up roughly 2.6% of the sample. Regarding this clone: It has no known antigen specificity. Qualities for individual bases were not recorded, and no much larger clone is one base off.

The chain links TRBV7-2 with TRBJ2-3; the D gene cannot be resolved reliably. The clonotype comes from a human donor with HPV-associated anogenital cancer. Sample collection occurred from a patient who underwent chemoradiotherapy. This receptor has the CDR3 CASRALTDTQYF. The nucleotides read TGTGCCAGCAGGGCCCTCACAGATACGCAGTATTTT.